A single sample is the source of the 30 T cell receptor beta chains below, sequenced in a study of response to subunit inactivated influenza vaccine. TCRdb ran MiXCR on the RT-PCR reads and lists one entry per CDR3 protein. In the table there are about 620,000 distinct CDR3 sequences, 10% to 12% of which are singletons. This same sample was also part of a study on T cells expressing NK-cell markers. That work contributes: 5'RACE template switching built TCR beta cDNA with unique molecular identifiers.

The sequenced sample was PBMCs from blood, obtained on the day of vaccination. The source of these receptors is a man aged 45-65 years who received an inactivated influenza vaccine.

This chain links TRBV30 with TRBJ1-4; D perhaps matches TRBD1 (6 bases). This CDR3 region has 14 residues. In germline, CDR1 is GTSNPN, CDR2 SVGIG (reference sequence). Trimming removed 0 bases at V and 5 bases at J, with 10 bases between. CDR3 coding DNA: TGTGCCTGGAGTGTAAGGGGGAGGAATGAAAAACTGTTTTTT. Translated, it gives CAWSVRGRNEKLFF.

This clonotype was picked up many times. Here the CDR3 reads CASSLGPGVGEKLFF. The CDR3 DNA reads TGCGCCAGCAGCTTGGGGCCGGGGGTCGGTGAAAAACTGTTTTTT. The chain couples TRBV5-1 to TRBJ1-4, with D perhaps TRBD1 (5 bases). CDR1 is SGHRS and CDR2 is YFSETQ in the germline V gene. Trimming pared 0 bases from V and 7 bases from J, leaving 13 bases between. This CDR3 has 15 amino acids.

This clonotype was observed many times. The V gene is TRBV6-6, the J gene TRBJ1-2; tentatively, D is TRBD1 (6 bases). CDR3 length equals 13 residues. Germline V gene lookup returns CDR1 MNHNY and CDR2 SVGAGI (reference sequence). With 7 bases removed from V and 4 bases from J, the gap between germline ends came to 13 bases. Here the CDR3 DNA reads TGTGCCAGCACCCTTACAGGGAGCTATGGCTACACCTTC. Its translation: CASTLTGSYGYTF.

In this sample, this clonotype turned up a few times. The chain links TRBV5-1 to TRBJ2-3; 11 bases are shared with TRBD2. CDR1 and CDR2 (germline): SGHRS, YFSETQ. The CDR3 has 17 residues. V shed 1 base and J 0 bases; nucleotides not matched to a gene: 4. The CDR3: CASSLLGLAASTDTQYF. The CDR3 bases are TGCGCCAGCAGCTTGTTGGGACTAGCGGCTAGCACAGATACGCAGTATTTT.

The V call is TRBV7-9, the J call TRBJ2-7; 7 bases fit TRBD2. Germline V CDR1 and CDR2: SEHNR, FQNEAQ (reference sequence). The CDR3 loop spans 15 amino acids. V was pared by 2 bases and J by 3 bases, with 7 bases of the junction left unmatched. Written as DNA, the CDR3 is TGTGCCAGCAGCTTACTTGGTCTAGCGGACTACGAGCAGTACTTC. It translates to CASSLLGLADYEQYF.

This sequence joins TRBV20-1 and TRBJ2-1, with D tentatively TRBD2 (5 bases). The CDR3 sequence is 14 residues long. Germline CDR1 is DFQATT and CDR2 is SNEGSKA (reference sequence). V lost 6 bases to trimming and J lost 9 bases, with 21 bases between them. CDR3: CSAPASGSYGEQFF. Here the CDR3 DNA reads TGCAGTGCCCCGGCGAGCGGCTCCTATGGTGAGCAGTTCTTC.

The chain recombines TRBV5-1 with TRBJ2-3; TRBD1 aligns across 8 bases. The CDR3 sequence is 16 residues long. The V and J ends lost 4 bases and 1 base, in that order; junction bases with no gene match: 8. From germline, CDR1 is SGHRS and CDR2 YFSETQ. CDR3 amino acids: CASSRGPGQGTDTQYF. CDR3 sequence (DNA): TGCGCCAGCAGCAGGGGTCCGGGACAGGGCACAGATACGCAGTATTTT.

This rearrangement joins TRBV29-1 to TRBJ2-1; TRBD1 might be the D (6 bases). The CDR3 covers 14 residues. Trimming took 4 bases from V and 4 from J, leaving 14 bases between them. Germline assignment: CDR1 SQVTM and CDR2 ANQGSEA. The CDR3 DNA is TGCAGCGTTGTGGTCCAGGGGCAATACAATGAGCAGTTCTTC. This translates into CSVVVQGQYNEQFF.

Many counts were recorded for this clonotype. The V and J genes are TRBV12-3 or TRBV12-4 and TRBJ1-3; D is undetermined. V was shortened by 3 bases and J by 4 bases, with 16 bases between the two germline ends. CDR3 length: 16 residues. The CDR3 loop reads CASSFLGRSSGNTIYF. CDR3 bases: TGTGCCAGCAGTTTTCTGGGCCGTAGCTCAGGAAACACCATATATTTT.

This clonotype appeared many times. The J gene is TRBJ1-4, the V gene TRBV28; D call uncertain. Germline values: CDR1 MDHEN, CDR2 SYDVKM. The CDR3 runs to 14 residues. Between the trimmed V and J ends, which lost 10 bases and 6 bases, there was a span of 18 bases. The CDR3 nucleotides read TGTGCCACCACGGAGGGCGCGGGCTATGAAAAACTGTTTTTT. This gives the protein CATTEGAGYEKLFF. The full variable domain, in which reference TRBV28 and TRBJ1-4 provide the parts outside the CDR3, is DVKVTQSSRYLVKRTGEKVFLECVQDMDHENMFWYRQDPGLGLRLIYFSYDVKMKEKGDIPEGYSVSREKKERFSLILESASTNQTSMYLCATTEGAGYEKLFFGSGTQLSVL.

This clonotype was counted only a few times. The chain joins TRBV7-9 to TRBJ2-2, with 8 bases identical to TRBD1. V was pared by 5 bases and J by 7 bases, with 6 bases of the junction left unmatched. This CDR3 contains 14 residues. CDR1 SEHNR and CDR2 FQNEAQ come from the germline V gene (reference sequence). CDR3 protein: CASSPRGPGGELFF. The CDR3 DNA follows: TGTGCCAGCAGCCCCAGGGGGCCGGGCGGGGAGCTGTTTTTT.

The rearrangement uses TRBV12-3 or TRBV12-4 and TRBJ2-7, with D possibly matching TRBD1 (6 bases). Trimming took 5 bases from V and 0 from J, leaving 17 bases between them. There are 16 residues in the CDR3. CDR3 in amino acids: CASSPFLTGNSYEQYF. The CDR3, as DNA: TGTGCCAGCAGTCCTTTTCTGACAGGAAACTCCTACGAGCAGTACTTC.

The chain employs TRBV28 and TRBJ1-1; TRBD1 matches 7 bases. V was clipped by 6 bases and J by 2 bases; unmatched bases: 9. Germline V CDR1 and CDR2: MDHEN, SYDVKM. CDR3 size: 15 residues. The CDR3 DNA follows: TGTGCCAGCAGCCTTCTCGACAGGGCAAACACTGAAGCTTTCTTT. Encoded protein: CASSLLDRANTEAFF.

Only a few counts were recorded for this clonotype. The V call is TRBV7-2, the J call TRBJ1-6; perhaps TRBD1 as D (5 bases). This CDR3 contains 14 residues. V was pared by 6 bases and J by 10 bases, with 16 bases between. Looked up from germline, CDR1 is SGHTA and CDR2 is FQGNSA. Here the CDR3 DNA reads TGTGCCAGCAGGGCGGTGGGGGGTTTGTCACCCCTCCACTTT. Translating it yields CASRAVGGLSPLHF. Combining the CDR3 with reference TRBV7-2 and TRBJ1-6 gives the whole variable domain GAGVSQSPSNKVTEKGKDVELRCDPISGHTALYWYRQSLGQGLEFLIYFQGNSAPDKSGLPSDRFSAERTGGSVSTLTIQRTQQEDSAVYLCASRAVGGLSPLHFGNGTRLTVT.

This clonotype has only a few counts. The chain recombines TRBV15 with TRBJ2-4; unclear D gene. This CDR3 has 12 amino acids. Germline-derived CDR1 and CDR2 are LNHNV and YYDKDF (reference sequence). With 1 base removed from V and 9 bases from J, the gap between germline ends came to 7 bases. In nucleotides, the CDR3 is TGTGCCACCAGCAGAGCTTCCGGCATTCAGTACTTC. Residues: CATSRASGIQYF.

This clonotype has only a few counts. The chain has TRBV20-1 and TRBJ1-4; D may be TRBD1 (6 bases). Deletions cut 1 base from V and 7 bases from J, with 13 bases between. Germline assignment: CDR1 DFQATT and CDR2 SNEGSKA (reference sequence). CDR3 length: 14 amino acids. The CDR3 DNA sequence: TGCAGTGCTAGAGTGGCCAGGGGAAGTGAAAAACTGTTTTTT. Translating it yields CSARVARGSEKLFF.

The V gene is TRBV5-4, the J gene TRBJ2-1; D ambiguous. The CDR3 spans 15 residues. V lost 0 bases and J 5 bases, leaving 12 bases between the germline ends. CDR1 is SGHNT, CDR2 YYREEE, per germline (reference sequence). Here the CDR3 DNA reads TGTGCCAGCAGCTTGGGTCCACAGACTCACAATGAGCAGTTCTTC. Protein sequence: CASSLGPQTHNEQFF.

This clonotype has a handful of counts. The J gene is TRBJ2-5, the V gene TRBV7-2; no clear D. V was pared by 2 bases and J by 5 bases, with 12 bases between. The length of the CDR3 is 14 residues. Germline CDR1 reads SGHTA; CDR2 reads FQGNSA. CDR3 in DNA: TGTGCCAGCAGCTTACTGTCCAGATGGGAGACCCAGTACTTC. As protein: CASSLLSRWETQYF.

Ten or more counts support this clonotype. The rearrangement links TRBV6-2 or TRBV6-3 to TRBJ2-1; D possibly uses TRBD1 or TRBD2 (5 bases each). This CDR3 has 20 residues. V was shortened by 0 bases and J by 10 bases, with 31 bases between the two germline ends. Germline V gene data show CDR1 as MNHEY and CDR2 as SVGEGT. In nucleotides, the CDR3 is TGTGCCAGCAGTTACTCATTAACGGGACGAACACTAATCCCCATAGGGGAGCAGTTCTTC. This gives the protein CASSYSLTGRTLIPIGEQFF.

In its sample, this clonotype was seen a few times. V and J are TRBV20-1 and TRBJ1-2; 8 nucleotides match TRBD1. Germline V CDR1 and CDR2: DFQATT, SNEGSKA (reference sequence). This CDR3 is 19 amino acids long. Trimming cost V 3 bases and J 2 bases; bases outside gene matches: 20. CDR3 sequence (DNA): TGCAGTGCTAGCCCCTTCCCCGGGACAGGCCTCCAAGGGAACTATGGCTACACCTTC. Amino acids: CSASPFPGTGLQGNYGYTF.

This clonotype has a handful of counts. The chain links TRBV12-3 or TRBV12-4 to TRBJ2-7; TRBD2 is a possible D gene (6 bases). The V and J ends lost 3 bases and 7 bases respectively, with 16 bases between them. This CDR3 has 14 amino acids. The CDR3 bases are TGTGCCAGCAGTTTGAAGGAGGGAGATGGGGAGCAGTACTTC. Residues: CASSLKEGDGEQYF.

This sequence joins TRBV12-3 or TRBV12-4 and TRBJ2-2; either TRBD1 or TRBD2 may supply D (5 bases each). The V end was cut by 0 bases, the J end by 3 bases, with 8 bases between. This CDR3 spans 15 amino acids. The CDR3 reads CASSLAPGHTGELFF. The CDR3 DNA reads TGTGCCAGCAGTTTAGCACCGGGGCACACCGGGGAGCTGTTTTTT.

V is TRBV6-5 and J is TRBJ2-2, with D maybe TRBD1 (6 bases). Germline values: CDR1 MNHEY, CDR2 SVGAGI. V was cut by 4 bases and J by 6 bases, with 15 bases left in between. This CDR3 region has 15 residues. CDR3: CASSSSPQGAGELFF. Written as DNA, the CDR3 is TGTGCCAGCAGTTCGAGCCCACAGGGTGCCGGGGAGCTGTTTTTT.

The chain recombines TRBV10-3 with TRBJ2-2; D not certain. Germline V CDR1 and CDR2: ENHRY, SYGVKD. This CDR3 region has 12 residues. Deletions cut 3 bases from V and 2 bases from J, with 1 base between. In nucleotides, the CDR3 is TGTGCCATCAGTGAAAACACCGGGGAGCTGTTTTTT. It yields the protein CAISENTGELFF.

This clonotype came up a few times. The chain combines TRBV11-2 with TRBJ2-3; 7 nucleotides align to TRBD2. V was clipped by 6 bases and J by 0 bases; unmatched bases: 6. Germline V lookup: CDR1 SGHAT, CDR2 FQNNGV. The CDR3 runs to 15 residues. The CDR3 sequence is CASRFGGGSTDTQYF. CDR3 DNA sequence: TGTGCCAGCAGGTTTGGGGGAGGGAGCACAGATACGCAGTATTTT.

The sample holds a few counts of this clonotype. CDR3 coding DNA: TGCGCCAGCAGCTTGGGGGACAGCAGAGCCAAAAACATTCAGTACTTC. Translated: CASSLGDSRAKNIQYF. The rearrangement joins TRBV5-1 to TRBJ2-4; 7 nucleotides match TRBD1. The ends lost 0 bases at V and 0 bases at J; junction bases unmatched: 3. The germline V gene has CDR1 SGHRS and CDR2 YFSETQ. The CDR3 is made up of 16 amino acids.

This clonotype was found a few times. The V and J genes are TRBV2 and TRBJ2-1; D may be TRBD1 (6 bases). This CDR3 comprises 13 residues. The V end lost 2 bases, the J end lost 5 bases, and 7 bases lay between the germline ends. Per the germline V gene, CDR1 is SNHLY and CDR2 is FYNNEI. CDR3 in DNA: TGTGCCAGCAGTGAATGGGGGCACAATGAGCAGTTCTTC. Encoded protein: CASSEWGHNEQFF.

This clonotype was counted only a few times. This chain uses TRBV13 with TRBJ2-3; 9 positions match TRBD1. V lost 2 bases and J lost 1; bases outside the gene matches: 4. This CDR3 comprises 16 residues. Germline CDR1 reads PRHDT; CDR2 reads FYEKMQ (reference sequence). The CDR3 DNA sequence: TGTGCCAGCAGCTTATCGACAGGGGGAGGCACAGATACGCAGTATTTT. Translated, it gives CASSLSTGGGTDTQYF.

This clonotype was recorded a few times. CDR3 bases: TGTGCCAGCAGCTTTGGGGGGCCCGGAGATACGCAGTATTTT. Translation gives CASSFGGPGDTQYF. The chain employs TRBV5-6 and TRBJ2-3; D may correspond to TRBD1 or TRBD2 (6 bases each). Trimming shortened V by 2 bases and J by 5 bases, and 12 bases separated the two germline ends. This CDR3 has 14 residues. Germline V gives CDR1 SGHDT, CDR2 YYEEEE. Full variable domain (missing parts from reference TRBV5-6 and TRBJ2-3): DAGVTQSPTHLIKTRGQQVTLRCSPKSGHDTVSWYQQALGQGPQFIFQYYEEEERQRGNFPDRFSGHQFPNYSSELNVNALLLGDSALYLCASSFGGPGDTQYFGPGTRLTVL.

The chain couples TRBV2 to TRBJ2-5, with TRBD1 as a possible D gene (6 bases). The CDR3 is 13 residues long. Germline CDR1 and CDR2: SNHLY and FYNNEI. V dropped 7 bases and J dropped 5 bases, with 14 bases sitting between them. DNA of the CDR3: TGTGCCAGCAAAGAACAGGGTGGGGAGACCCAGTACTTC. Translation: CASKEQGGETQYF. Drawing the rest from reference TRBV2 and TRBJ2-5, the complete variable domain is EPEVTQTPSHQVTQMGQEVILRCVPISNHLYFYWYRQILGQKVEFLVSFYNNEISEKSEIFDDQFSVERPDGSNFTLKIRSTKLEDSAMYFCASKEQGGETQYFGPGTRLLVL.